The present entry profiles one T cell receptor (beta chain) with its context. The record originates from a study of T cell changes during pregnancy in multiple sclerosis. Generated by immunoSEQ multiplex PCR, the TCRdb table keeps only in-frame clones and is missing some. The sample shows 60,000 to 75,000 clones, roughly nine tenths of them seen only once. The V gene lost 4 bases and the J gene lost 1 base, with 14 bases spanning the gap. Per germline, CDR1 SGHNT and CDR2 YENEEA. This CDR3 is 16 amino acids long. The chain combines TRBV11-3 with TRBJ1-5, with a weak D call TRBD1 (6 bases). Sequenced material: peripheral blood, taken in the second trimester of pregnancy. This TCR was recovered from a female donor in good health, enrolled as a control in a pregnancy study. The CDR3 reads CASSSLDRWSNQPQHF. The CDR3, as DNA: TGTGCCAGCAGCTCCCTCGACAGGTGGAGCAATCAGCCCCAGCATTTT.